The 30 T cell receptor beta chains in this list originate from one sample, sequenced in a study of blood T cell repertoires in COVID-19. Assay used: immunoSEQ multiplex PCR; TCRdb lists only in-frame clones, some missing. In the table there are about 130,000 clones, about 88% of which are singletons. The sequenced sample was PBMCs or T cells enriched from blood (not recorded which). The receptor source for this set is a woman aged 45-65 years who had recovered from COVID-19.

This chain links TRBV3-1 (or the pseudogene TRBV3-2) with TRBJ1-3; perhaps TRBD1 as D (5 bases). The CDR3 length is 14 residues. Between the trimmed V and J ends, which lost 2 bases and 4 bases, there was a span of 9 bases. Germline-derived CDR1 and CDR2 are LGHDT and YNNKEL (reference sequence). Here the CDR3 DNA reads TGTGCCAGCAGCCAACCAGGGCTGGGAAACACCATATATTTT. Residues: CASSQPGLGNTIYF.

This clone has just a few counts. The chain recombines TRBV21-1 with TRBJ2-3; no check of the table's D call, TRBD2, against the DNA was made. TRBV21-1 represents a pseudogene. There are 17 residues in the CDR3. DNA for the CDR3: TGTGCCAGCAGCAAAAATCGGAGCGGGGGGAGTGGAGATACGCAGTATTTT. It is translated as CASSKNRSGGSGDTQYF.

The chain has TRBV11-3 and TRBJ1-4; 12 positions agree with TRBD1. The germline V gene has CDR1 SGHNT and CDR2 YENEEA. V gave up 2 bases and J gave up 5 bases; unmatched junction bases: 12. The CDR3 is 19 residues long. CDR3 sequence reads: CASSLWVPGTGGENEKLFF. The CDR3 nucleotides are TGTGCCAGCAGCTTATGGGTACCCGGGACAGGGGGCGAAAATGAAAAACTGTTTTTT.

This chain joins TRBV4-1 and TRBJ2-2; possible D gene TRBD2, 5 bases. The germline V gene has CDR1 MGHRA and CDR2 YSYEKL. There are 16 residues in the CDR3. V gave up 2 bases and J gave up 4 bases, with 14 bases separating them. The CDR3 region has the DNA TGCGCCAGCAGCCAATCCCCTACCGGGATCACCGGGGAGCTGTTTTTT. This codes for CASSQSPTGITGELFF.

The chain combines TRBV4-3 with TRBJ1-5; unclear D gene. This CDR3 spans 16 amino acids. V was trimmed by 0 bases and J by 0 bases, leaving 9 bases between them. From germline, CDR1 is LGHNA and CDR2 YSLEER. The CDR3 nucleotides are TGCGCCAGCAGCCAAGATGTAGTCACTAGCAATCAGCCCCAGCATTTT. Amino acid sequence: CASSQDVVTSNQPQHF.

The chain has TRBV7-6 and TRBJ1-3; D uncertain. Germline values: CDR1 SGHVS, CDR2 FNYEAQ. CDR3 size: 16 residues. The V and J ends lost 1 base and 0 bases respectively, with 10 bases between them. In DNA form, the CDR3 reads TGTGCCAGCAGCTTAGGGCCGGGTCTCTCTGGAAACACCATATATTTT. Translated, it gives CASSLGPGLSGNTIYF.

Here the CDR3 reads CASSLGERSNYEQYF. CDR3 nucleotides: TGTGCCAGCAGTCTTGGCGAGCGGTCCAACTACGAGCAGTACTTC. The gene calls are TRBV6-2 or TRBV6-3 and TRBJ2-7; D may be TRBD2 (5 bases). Trimming removed 5 bases at V and 3 bases at J, with 17 bases between. Germline assignment: CDR1 MNHEY and CDR2 SVGEGT. This CDR3 comprises 15 residues.

V usage is TRBV7-9 and J usage is TRBJ1-5; D remains unclear. CDR1 SEHNR and CDR2 FQNEAQ come from the germline V gene (reference sequence). This CDR3 region has 15 residues. V shed 1 base and J shed 0 bases, with 7 bases lying between them. CDR3 sequence: CASSLDGSSNQPQHF. In DNA form, the CDR3 reads TGTGCCAGCAGCTTAGATGGGAGTAGCAATCAGCCCCAGCATTTT.

The chain employs TRBV19 and TRBJ2-7; TRBD1 aligns across 9 bases. After removal of 5 bases from V and 0 bases from J, the junction contained 5 bases not matched to a gene. The CDR3 length is 15 residues. Germline assignment: CDR1 LNHDA and CDR2 SQIVND (reference sequence). CDR3 DNA sequence: TGTGCCAGTAGTGAACCGGGACAGGGCTCCTACGAGCAGTACTTC. Residues: CASSEPGQGSYEQYF.

This chain joins TRBV19 and TRBJ2-3; 7 bases align to TRBD2. Germline CDR1 LNHDA, CDR2 SQIVND (reference sequence). This CDR3 comprises 18 residues. The V segment lost 5 bases and the J segment 0 bases; nucleotides outside the gene matches: 14. CDR3 in amino acids: CASSVGGDLQTSTDTQYF. The CDR3 DNA reads as TGTGCCAGTAGTGTTGGGGGGGATCTACAGACTAGCACAGATACGCAGTATTTT.

The chain is built from TRBV6-2 or TRBV6-3 and TRBJ2-2; unclear D gene. Germline V gives CDR1 MNHEY, CDR2 SVGEGT. Deletions cut 0 bases from V and 6 bases from J, with 5 bases between. This CDR3 is built from 13 residues. The CDR3, as DNA: TGTGCCAGCAGTTACTCGTCGTCCGGGGAGCTGTTTTTT. Its protein product is CASSYSSSGELFF.

The chain combines TRBV7-2 with TRBJ2-5; possible D gene TRBD1, 6 bases. Between the trimmed V and J ends, which lost 0 bases and 6 bases, there was a span of 17 bases. The CDR3 is made up of 16 amino acids. Germline CDR1 and CDR2: SGHTA and FQGNSA. The CDR3 nucleotides read TGTGCCAGCAGCTTAGCGCTGGGGGCTGCCTTCCAGACCCAGTACTTC. Amino acid sequence: CASSLALGAAFQTQYF.

The chain uses TRBV18 and TRBJ1-5, with D tentatively TRBD1 (5 bases). The CDR3 loop spans 15 amino acids. CDR1 KGHSH and CDR2 LQKENI come from the germline V gene. Trimming took 0 bases from V and 1 from J, leaving 7 bases between them. CDR3 in amino acids: CASSPPEGSNQPQHF. In DNA, the CDR3 is TGTGCCAGCTCACCACCGGAGGGGAGCAATCAGCCCCAGCATTTT.

This clone was counted a few times. This chain joins TRBV5-1 and TRBJ2-7, with 9 bases aligning to TRBD1. V gave up 0 bases and J gave up 3 bases; unmatched junction bases: 1. Germline CDR1 and CDR2: SGHRS and YFSETQ. The CDR3 consists of 14 residues. CDR3 region: CASSLEGQGYEQYF. CDR3 sequence (DNA): TGCGCCAGCAGCTTGGAGGGACAGGGCTACGAGCAGTACTTC.

The chain has TRBV18 and TRBJ1-5, with D unclear. Germline V CDR1 and CDR2: KGHSH, LQKENI. The CDR3 extends over 16 amino acids. V was trimmed by 3 bases and J by 6 bases, leaving 18 bases between them. DNA of the CDR3: TGTGCCAGCTCACCCGTCCCCGGTTGGTCGAGTCAGCCCCAGCATTTT. It is translated as CASSPVPGWSSQPQHF.

The V call is TRBV5-6, the J call TRBJ2-2, with unresolved D. V was clipped by 1 base and J by 0 bases, with 4 bases between them. The germline V gene encodes CDR1 SGHDT and CDR2 YYEEEE. This CDR3 comprises 14 residues. CDR3 residues: CASSLFTNTGELFF. The CDR3 nucleotides are TGTGCCAGCAGCTTGTTCACGAACACCGGGGAGCTGTTTTTT. Full variable domain (remainder filled in from reference TRBV5-6 and TRBJ2-2): DAGVTQSPTHLIKTRGQQVTLRCSPKSGHDTVSWYQQALGQGPQFIFQYYEEEERQRGNFPDRFSGHQFPNYSSELNVNALLLGDSALYLCASSLFTNTGELFFGEGSRLTVL.

This clone was seen a few times. The genes are TRBV18 and TRBJ2-2; D may be TRBD2 (5 bases). CDR1 KGHSH and CDR2 LQKENI come from the germline V gene. CDR3 length: 15 amino acids. Trimming removed 3 bases from V and 6 bases from J, with 14 bases in between. The CDR3 loop reads CASSPLEGSAGELFF. The CDR3 region has the DNA TGTGCCAGCTCACCGTTAGAGGGAAGCGCCGGGGAGCTGTTTTTT.

The rearrangement links TRBV6-7 to TRBJ1-4, with no clear D. TRBV6-7 is reported as an ORF; its role is uncertain. V shed 4 bases and J shed 4 bases, with 19 bases lying between them. The CDR3 has 17 amino acids. CDR3 amino acids: CASSSPWEKEGNEKLFF. DNA for the CDR3: TGTGCCAGCAGTTCCCCGTGGGAGAAGGAGGGTAATGAAAAACTGTTTTTT.

This chain connects TRBV14 to TRBJ2-1; 16 bases agree with TRBD2. The CDR3 length is 15 residues. Germline lookup yields CDR1 SGHDN and CDR2 FVKESK. Trimming cost V 3 bases and J 12 bases; bases outside gene matches: 5. The CDR3 sequence is CASSQGLAGGPGQFF. The CDR3 region has the DNA TGTGCCAGCAGCCAGGGACTAGCGGGGGGGCCTGGGCAGTTCTTC. The complete variable domain, with remaining parts taken from reference TRBV14 and TRBJ2-1, reads EAGVTQFPSHSVIEKGQTVTLRCDPISGHDNLYWYRRVMGKEIKFLLHFVKESKQDESGMPNNRFLAERTGGTYSTLKVQPAELEDSGVYFCASSQGLAGGPGQFFGPGTRLTVL.

V is TRBV6-5 and J is TRBJ1-2; TRBD1 aligns across 7 bases. Germline V gene data show CDR1 as MNHEY and CDR2 as SVGAGI. This CDR3 region has 13 residues. V was pared by 6 bases and J by 4 bases, with 5 bases of the junction left unmatched. For the CDR3, the DNA is TGTGCCAGCAGACCGGGACAGAGCTATGGCTACACCTTC. Residues: CASRPGQSYGYTF.

This sequence joins TRBV5-5 and TRBJ2-7; possible D gene TRBD2, 6 bases. Germline V gene lookup returns CDR1 SGHKS and CDR2 YYEKEE (reference sequence). The germline V and J ends were trimmed by 3 bases and 6 bases, with 13 bases remaining between them. The CDR3 runs 13 residues. CDR3 sequence: CASSSREEREQYF. The CDR3 DNA sequence: TGTGCCAGCAGCTCCAGGGAGGAGCGCGAGCAGTACTTC.

V usage is TRBV20-1 and J usage is TRBJ2-7; possible D gene TRBD1, 5 bases. Trimming removed 4 bases from V and 5 bases from J, with 6 bases in between. This CDR3 has 10 amino acids. The germline CDR1 and CDR2 sequences are DFQATT and SNEGSKA (reference sequence). CDR3 protein: CSATGNEQYF. The CDR3 region has the DNA TGCAGTGCTACAGGGAACGAGCAGTACTTC.

The gene calls are TRBV4-1 and TRBJ2-1; the match to TRBD1 covers 10 bases. This CDR3 comprises 19 residues. J gave up 12 bases and V 0 bases, and 20 bases lay outside the gene matches. Germline loops: CDR1 MGHRA, CDR2 YSYEKL. The CDR3 nucleotides are TGCGCCAGCAGCCAAGATCATCTCGCAGACAGGGGGCATTTCGGGAGGCAGTTCTTC. Amino acids: CASSQDHLADRGHFGRQFF.

The chain combines TRBV7-8 with TRBJ2-2; D might be TRBD2 (6 bases). Trimming removed 4 bases at V and 7 bases at J, with 13 bases between. Germline loops: CDR1 SGHVS, CDR2 FQNEAQ. CDR3 length: 14 residues. CDR3 DNA sequence: TGTGCCAGCAGCTGGGACTTCATCGGCGGGGAGCTGTTTTTT. Its translation: CASSWDFIGGELFF.

V gene TRBV5-5 combines with J gene TRBJ1-2; D is ambiguous. The V and J ends lost 1 base and 8 bases respectively, with 15 bases between them. Germline loops: CDR1 SGHKS, CDR2 YYEKEE (reference sequence). CDR3 size: 14 residues. CDR3 loop: CASSLQEGWRGYTF. The CDR3 nucleotides are TGTGCCAGCAGCTTGCAGGAGGGTTGGCGAGGCTACACCTTC.

The rearrangement uses TRBV9 and TRBJ1-2; 9 nucleotides match TRBD1. Germline CDR1 is SGDLS and CDR2 is YYNGEE. This CDR3 is 14 amino acids long. Trimming removed 7 bases from V and 1 base from J; junction bases left unmatched: 5. The DNA of the CDR3 is TGTGCCAGCCAACGGACAGGGGATAACTATGGCTACACCTTC. Protein: CASQRTGDNYGYTF. The whole variable domain, filled in from reference TRBV9 and TRBJ1-2, reads DSGVTQTPKHLITATGQRVTLRCSPRSGDLSVYWYQQSLDQGLQFLIQYYNGEERAKGNILERFSAQQFPDLHSELNLSSLELGDSALYFCASQRTGDNYGYTFGSGTRLTVV.

The chain carries TRBV5-1 and TRBJ1-1; 7 bases are shared with TRBD1. Losses at the gene ends were 9 bases for V and 1 base for J; bases not matched to a gene: 12. The CDR3 has 15 amino acids. Germline-derived CDR1 and CDR2 are SGHRS and YFSETQ. CDR3 in amino acids: CANLDRDLPNTEAFF. In nucleotides, the CDR3 is TGCGCCAACCTCGACAGGGATCTTCCGAACACTGAAGCTTTCTTT.

V and J are TRBV5-1 and TRBJ1-1; 7 bases are a match to TRBD1. V dropped 5 bases and J dropped 0; count of bases not matched to a gene: 7. CDR3 length: 15 amino acids. The germline CDR1 and CDR2 sequences are SGHRS and YFSETQ. Here the CDR3 DNA reads TGCGCCAGCAGTTATGAACAGGGGATGAACACTGAAGCTTTCTTT. Translation gives CASSYEQGMNTEAFF. Together with reference TRBV5-1 and TRBJ1-1, the CDR3 gives the full variable domain: KAGVTQTPRYLIKTRGQQVTLSCSPISGHRSVSWYQQTPGQGLQFLFEYFSETQRNKGNFPGRFSGRQFSNSRSEMNVSTLELGDSALYLCASSYEQGMNTEAFFGQGTRLTVV.

The chain recombines TRBV24-1 with TRBJ2-7, with a tentative D call TRBD1 (6 bases). The CDR3 is made up of 12 amino acids. The germline V gene encodes CDR1 KGHDR and CDR2 SFDVKD. Trimming took 6 bases from V and 11 from J, leaving 16 bases between them. CDR3 DNA: TGTGCCACCAGTTCCAAGATACAGGGTGAGTACTTC. Its translation: CATSSKIQGEYF.

The V gene is TRBV11-2, the J gene TRBJ2-1; no definite D call. Per germline, CDR1 SGHAT and CDR2 FQNNGV. The CDR3 consists of 14 residues. The ends were cut back, 1 base at V and 4 bases at J, with 8 bases in the middle. The CDR3 DNA reads as TGTGCCAGCAGCTTAGGAATCGAGTACAATGAGCAGTTCTTC. The encoded protein is CASSLGIEYNEQFF.